Listed below are T cell receptor beta chains from one sample, sequenced in a study of blood T cell repertoires in COVID-19. Libraries were prepared by immunoSEQ multiplex PCR; TCRdb keeps only in-frame clonotypes and omits some of them. The sample lists tens of thousands of clones; about nine tenths were seen once. Sequencing used peripheral blood. These receptors all come from a woman of 80 years or more with acute or convalescent COVID-19. CDR3s include the opening cysteine and the closing phenylalanine or tryptophan. D genes are given only for firm matches. Size is omitted from some rows. Given values are once, few, many or a class for expanded clones.

CDR3nt,CDR3aa,d_gene,len,j_gene,abundance,v_gene
TGTGCCAGCGGGGGCCGGGGCACCTACAATGAGCAGTTCTTC,CASGGRGTYNEQFF,-,14,TRBJ2-1,-,TRBV6-5
TGTGCCAGCAGTCGAAACAGCGGAACCTCCTACGAGCAGTACTTC,CASSRNSGTSYEQYF,-,15,TRBJ2-7,-,TRBV2
TGTGCCAGCAGCCAAGGGTCTAGCGGGGGACCGAACACCGGGGAGCTGTTTTTT,CASSQGSSGGPNTGELFF,TRBD2,18,TRBJ2-2,few,TRBV3-1/TRBV3-2
TGTGCCAGTAGTCCACTGTTTAACTATGGCTACACCTTC,CASSPLFNYGYTF,-,13,TRBJ1-2,-,TRBV19
TGTGCCAGCAGCTTCCTAGCGGGAGGGCCCGGGACGCAGTATTTT,CASSFLAGGPGTQYF,TRBD2,15,TRBJ2-3,-,TRBV3-1/TRBV3-2
TGTGCCAGCAGCAAAGAGCAGGGGTGTTGTAATCAGCCCCAGCATTTT,CASSKEQGCCNQPQHF,-,16,TRBJ1-5,few,TRBV21-1
TGTGCCAGCCGCGCGCGGGATAGCGGGGGGTCGAGCTCCTACGAGCAGTACTTC,CASRARDSGGSSSYEQYF,TRBD2,18,TRBJ2-7,-,TRBV19
TGCGCCAGCAGTTATGGGAGGCAGTACCAAGAGACCCAGTACTTC,CASSYGRQYQETQYF,-,15,TRBJ2-5,-,TRBV5-1
TGTGCCAGTAGTCTGAGCATTGGCACAGATACGCAGTATTTT,CASSLSIGTDTQYF,-,14,TRBJ2-3,-,TRBV19
TGTGCCAGCTCGGGACAACTACTAGCGGGAGGTTCCTACGAGCAGTACTTC,CASSGQLLAGGSYEQYF,TRBD2,17,TRBJ2-7,-,TRBV25-1
TGCGCCAGCAGCCAAGAGTGGGGACTAGCGGGTAGGAATGAGCAGTTCTTC,CASSQEWGLAGRNEQFF,TRBD2,17,TRBJ2-1,-,TRBV4-1
TGTGCCAGCAGCCTCCTCTATGGGCCAACTGAAGCTTTCTTT,CASSLLYGPTEAFF,-,14,TRBJ1-1,few,TRBV7-8
TGTGCCAGCAGCTACCTAGGGAGGGCCGCCGGGGAGCTGTTTTTT,CASSYLGRAAGELFF,TRBD2,15,TRBJ2-2,-,TRBV5-4
TGTGCCAGCACAGGGGTCTCGGACATTCAGTACTTC,CASTGVSDIQYF,-,12,TRBJ2-4,-,TRBV6-5
TGTGCCAGCAGCTTAGAGGGCGGGATCAATCAGCCCCAGCATTTT,CASSLEGGINQPQHF,-,15,TRBJ1-5,-,TRBV11-2
TGTGCCAGCAGCTCCCCGGGAGCGGGGGGGCGGAATGAGCAGTTCTTC,CASSSPGAGGRNEQFF,TRBD2,16,TRBJ2-1,-,TRBV7-2
TGTGCCAGCAGTCCCCCGTCCGGGGAGCTGTTTTTT,CASSPPSGELFF,-,12,TRBJ2-2,-,TRBV6-5
TGCGCCAGCAGCATCGGACAGGGAAACATTCAGTACTTC,CASSIGQGNIQYF,TRBD1,13,TRBJ2-4,-,TRBV5-1
TGTGCCAGCAGTGCAAACCACGGGGCAGGGGGCTTCTATGGCTACACCTTC,CASSANHGAGGFYGYTF,TRBD1,17,TRBJ1-2,-,TRBV27
TGCGCCAGCAGCTTGGGGACGACAGGGGGCTTGGAGCCCCAGCATTTT,CASSLGTTGGLEPQHF,TRBD1,16,TRBJ1-5,-,TRBV5-1
TGCGCCAGCAGCTCCGGGGATAGAGAGACCCAGTACTTC,CASSSGDRETQYF,-,13,TRBJ2-5,-,TRBV5-1
TGTGCCAGCATCGAAACAGGGGGTAATGAAAAACTGTTTTTT,CASIETGGNEKLFF,TRBD1,14,TRBJ1-4,-,TRBV2
TGTGCCAGCAGCTTAACGACATCGAACACTGAAGCTTTCTTT,CASSLTTSNTEAFF,-,14,TRBJ1-1,-,TRBV11-2
TGTGCCAGCAGCTTAGGGGGGACAGCCTACGAGCAGTACTTC,CASSLGGTAYEQYF,TRBD1,14,TRBJ2-7,-,TRBV11-1
TGTGCCAGCAGTTACTGGGCAAATCATGGCTACACCTTC,CASSYWANHGYTF,-,13,TRBJ1-2,-,TRBV6-2/TRBV6-3
TGCGCCAGCAGCCTGGACAGGACAGATACGCAGTATTTT,CASSLDRTDTQYF,TRBD1,13,TRBJ2-3,-,TRBV5-1
TGTGCCAGTAGTATAAGGGACAGGGACGACGAGCAGTACTTC,CASSIRDRDDEQYF,TRBD1,14,TRBJ2-7,-,TRBV19
TGTGCCAGCTCACCGTCCCAGACAGGGGCAAATCAGCCCCAGCATTTT,CASSPSQTGANQPQHF,TRBD1,16,TRBJ1-5,-,TRBV18
TGTGCCAGTAGTAGTGGGACAGGGGGCTTCAATCAGCCCCAGCATTTT,CASSSGTGGFNQPQHF,TRBD1,16,TRBJ1-5,-,TRBV19
TGTGCCAGCTCACCCCAGTGGAATGCGGGGGAGCAGTTCTTC,CASSPQWNAGEQFF,-,14,TRBJ2-1,-,TRBV18
TGTGCCAGCAGTGGGACAGGGTCCTATGGCTACACCTTC,CASSGTGSYGYTF,TRBD1,13,TRBJ1-2,-,TRBV2
TGTGCCAGCAGCCACCTGAGCGGACGCAAACTGTTTTTT,CASSHLSGRKLFF,-,13,TRBJ1-4,few,TRBV3-1/TRBV3-2
TGTGCCAGCAGCGACCGGACTAGCGGGGCCTACAATGAGCAGTTCTTC,CASSDRTSGAYNEQFF,TRBD2,16,TRBJ2-1,-,TRBV9
TGCAGCGTTGAAGAAGACAGGGCTGGAAACACCATATATTTT,CSVEEDRAGNTIYF,TRBD1,14,TRBJ1-3,-,TRBV29-1
TGTGCCAGCAGCTTCAGTCGAAACAATGAGCAGTTCTTC,CASSFSRNNEQFF,-,13,TRBJ2-1,-,TRBV7-3
TGTGCCAGCAGCTTAGGCTTCTCGGGACAGGGAGGCTACGAGCAGTACTTC,CASSLGFSGQGGYEQYF,TRBD1,17,TRBJ2-7,-,TRBV7-9
TGCGCCAGCAGCCAAGATGGGACGGGAGGGAGCGGGGAGACCCAGTACTTC,CASSQDGTGGSGETQYF,TRBD2,17,TRBJ2-5,-,TRBV4-1
TGTGCCAGCTCACCAGACAGGGCCCCAGGGCCCTACACCTTC,CASSPDRAPGPYTF,TRBD1,14,TRBJ1-2,-,TRBV18
TGTGCCAGCAGCTTAGTCTCCCAGGATAATTCACCCCTCCACTTT,CASSLVSQDNSPLHF,-,15,TRBJ1-6,-,TRBV7-2
TGCAGTGCTAGTACAGAGAGCTCCTACGAGCAGTACTTC,CSASTESSYEQYF,-,13,TRBJ2-7,-,TRBV20-1
TGTGCCAGCAGTCCGTACAGGGATTGGACTGAAGCTTTCTTT,CASSPYRDWTEAFF,-,14,TRBJ1-1,-,TRBV27
TGTGCCAGCAGCCAAGAGACAGGGGGTTCGTCTTCCACTGAAGCTTTCTTT,CASSQETGGSSSTEAFF,TRBD1,17,TRBJ1-1,-,TRBV3-1/TRBV3-2
TGTGCCAGCAGCGTAACCCAGGGGGCTTTCGACTATGGCTACACCTTC,CASSVTQGAFDYGYTF,TRBD1,16,TRBJ1-2,-,TRBV5-6
TGTGCCAGCAGTGGACTAGCGGGAGAAGATACGCAGTATTTT,CASSGLAGEDTQYF,TRBD2,14,TRBJ2-3,-,TRBV27
TGCGCCAGCAGCGGGACAAGCTCCTACAATGAGCAGTTCTTC,CASSGTSSYNEQFF,-,14,TRBJ2-1,once,TRBV5-1
TGCGCCAGCAGCCTTCGGGCAGGGGGCTCTGGAAACACCATATATTTT,CASSLRAGGSGNTIYF,TRBD1,16,TRBJ1-3,-,TRBV5-1
TGTGCCAGCAGCTTGGACACCTCAAGCAATCAGCCCCAGCATTTT,CASSLDTSSNQPQHF,-,15,TRBJ1-5,few,TRBV7-2
TGCGCCAGCAGCCAATTGACGGGTATGACCTACGAGCAGTACTTC,CASSQLTGMTYEQYF,-,15,TRBJ2-7,-,TRBV4-1
TGTGCCAGCGGGGTAGCGGACGAGCAGTACTTC,CASGVADEQYF,-,11,TRBJ2-7,-,TRBV6-6
TGTGCCAGCAGCTTACAGGGGCAAGGCTACACCTTC,CASSLQGQGYTF,-,12,TRBJ1-2,once,TRBV13
TGTGCCAGCAGCGCCGGACTAGCGGGAGACGGAGGGCAGTACTTC,CASSAGLAGDGGQYF,TRBD2,15,TRBJ2-7,-,TRBV9